This T cell receptor (beta chain) stems from a study of T-cell memory formation after mild COVID-19 (dated by TCRdb to 2020 to 2022). Regarding the research as a whole: TCR sequence clusters from the two donors were found to be largely donor specific. Two young, previously healthy adult volunteers, one female and one male, were included in the cohort. T-cell clones expanding and contracting after mild COVID-19 in a couple of donors were tracked by longitudinal TCRalpha and TCRbeta repertoire sequencing.

V trim: 3 bases; J trim: 7 bases; unmatched bases: 6. CDR1 and CDR2, per the germline V gene, are SGHDT and YYEEEE. From the cysteine through the phenylalanine, the CDR3 covers 14 amino acids. The sequence is cut down to CDR3 DNA, 42 bases in frame from base 1. The sequencing machine was an Illumina NovaSeq 6000. Using 5'RACE with constant-segment primers, TCRalpha and TCRbeta cDNA libraries were constructed, with sample barcodes and unique molecular identifiers added in the process. RNA was extracted from every sample with Trizol reagent. Amplification of the libraries took two PCR steps, and the second step added a second sample barcode plus Illumina TruSeq adapters. Libraries were sequenced on an Illumina NovaSeq with 2 x 150 bp paired-end reads. As for the original processing: With migec v1.2.7, reads were demultiplexed and then collapsed into UMI-guided consensus sequences. Using mixcr v2.1.11, UMI consensuses were aligned to TRA and TRB V and J templates and then assembled into clonotypes. Expanded or contracted clonotypes were those called significant by both edgeR and NoisET, with noise models trained on biological replicates. For edgeR calls, the cutoffs were a false discovery rate-adjusted p below 0.01 and a log2 fold-change threshold of 1. PCA with hierarchical clustering of max-normalized trajectories of the 1000 most abundant clonotypes was used as exploratory dynamics analysis. Each responding clone was given a CD4 or CD8 phenotype based on the CD4+ and CD8+ repertoires, which had been sequenced separately. The public reads were reanalyzed by TCRdb: fastp trimming at Q25, MiXCR alignment, in-frame beta chains only. For every CDR3 protein sequence, its rows merge into one entry that carries the most common genes and DNA. Here the V and J calls rest on TCRdb's processing, not on the authors' analysis. The sample contains 350,000 to 450,000 distinct CDR3 sequences, 14% of them found a single time. 22% of the sample goes to the ten largest clones.

Overall study outcomes, separate from this receptor: Contracting CD4+ clones appeared mostly in the CM and EM memory subsets, whereas CD8+ clones were enriched in EMRA. Whether the second-wave clones peaking on day 37 were SARS-CoV-2 specific was not confirmed. Balanced CD4/CD8 phenotypes were observed for clones contracting from day 15 to 85, whereas a bias towards CD4+ was observed for a second wave of clones expanding from day 15 to 37. Only a couple of mild cases were covered by the study, and larger cohorts that include severe cases with pre-infection samples were considered necessary. Some responding clones were detected in pre-infection memory, suggesting pre-existing cross-reactive memory T cells joined the SARS-CoV-2 response.

This clonotype turned up a few times. It lacks a known antigen. Per-base quality was not reported, and no clone a single base away is much larger than it. Ficoll-Paque density gradient centrifugation was the method used to isolate PBMCs. Sample: PBMCs or a T cell subset sorted from them (not recorded which). The sequence was obtained from a man between 18 and 35 years old who had mild COVID-19 (a few samples of this study predate the infection). The sample titles of this study are shuffled in the database, so cell type and time point are left out; the donor was told from shared clones. The sequence joins TRBV5-6 to TRBJ1-5, with 8 junctional bases fitting TRBD1. The DNA reads as follows: TGTGCCAGCAGCTCGGGGACAGGTTGGCAGCCCCAGCATTTT. This translates into CASSSGTGWQPQHF. Reference TRBV5-6 and TRBJ1-5 proteins supply the regions before and after the CDR3; the full variable domain is: DAGVTQSPTHLIKTRGQQVTLRCSPKSGHDTVSWYQQALGQGPQFIFQYYEEEERQRGNFPDRFSGHQFPNYSSELNVNALLLGDSALYLCASSSGTGWQPQHFGDGTRLSIL.